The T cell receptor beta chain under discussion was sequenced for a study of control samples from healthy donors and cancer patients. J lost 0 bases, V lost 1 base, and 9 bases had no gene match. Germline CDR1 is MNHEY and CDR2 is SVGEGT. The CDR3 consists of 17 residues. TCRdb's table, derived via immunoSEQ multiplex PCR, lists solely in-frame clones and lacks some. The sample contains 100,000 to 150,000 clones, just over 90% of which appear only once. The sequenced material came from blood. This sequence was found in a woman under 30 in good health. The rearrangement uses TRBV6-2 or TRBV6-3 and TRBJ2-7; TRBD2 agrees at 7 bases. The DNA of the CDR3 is TGTGCCAGCAGTTACTGGCAGTCGCGGGGGAGCTCCTACGAGCAGTACTTC. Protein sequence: CASSYWQSRGSSYEQYF.